The 18 T cell receptor beta chains listed next were all sequenced from one sample in a study of T cells in women clearing cervical HPV infection. Measured with immunoSEQ multiplex PCR; TCRdb has only the in-frame clones, and not every one. Its listing shows 45,000 to 50,000 clones. Material: blood buffy coat. Every receptor here comes from a woman between 18 and 70 years old with a cervical HPV16 infection that either progressed to CIN3+ or cleared (not recorded which).

On this clone: The read terminates 3 residues before the CDR3 end, so the remaining end is supplied by the germline J gene. The rearrangement links TRBV14 to TRBJ2-7; D perhaps matches TRBD1 (6 bases). Trimming left V 3 bases short and J 6 bases short, with 15 bases between. Germline-derived CDR1 and CDR2 are SGHDN and FVKESK. CDR3 length: 14 amino acids. Here the CDR3 reads CASSQLQGSGEQYF. Partial CDR3 DNA: TGTGCCAGCAGCCAGCTACAGGGATCGGGCGAG. Drawing the rest from reference TRBV14 and TRBJ2-7, the complete variable domain is EAGVTQFPSHSVIEKGQTVTLRCDPISGHDNLYWYRRVMGKEIKFLLHFVKESKQDESGMPNNRFLAERTGGTYSTLKVQPAELEDSGVYFCASSQLQGSGEQYFGPGTRLTVT.

A remark on this clone: The read ends 3 residues early relative to the CDR3; the germline J gene fills the gap. This chain joins TRBV19 and TRBJ1-1; the match to TRBD1 covers 7 bases. This CDR3 region has 15 residues. Trimming at V came to 8 bases and at J to 2 bases, leaving 11 bases not matched to a gene. Germline lookup yields CDR1 LNHDA and CDR2 SQIVND (reference sequence). CDR3 region: CASSSSDRANTEAFF. Partial CDR3 DNA: TGTGCCAGTTCCTCATCCGACAGGGCTAACACTGAA.

A note on this clone: Sequencing ends 3 residues short of the CDR3 end; the germline J gene provides the rest. This sequence joins TRBV2 and TRBJ2-3, with a tentative D call TRBD2 (5 bases). The CDR3 consists of 14 residues. Germline CDR1 SNHLY, CDR2 FYNNEI. Trimming took 10 bases from V and 0 from J, leaving 14 bases between them. CDR3 region: CATQIATSTDTQYF. The sequenced CDR3 bases are TGTGCCACACAAATAGCGACTAGCACAGATACG.

Turning to this clone: The read ends 3 residues early relative to the CDR3; the germline J gene fills the gap. J is TRBJ1-2 and V is TRBV2; D unresolved. CDR1 is SNHLY and CDR2 is FYNNEI in the germline V gene. V was cut by 8 bases and J by 4 bases, with 11 bases left in between. The CDR3 spans 12 residues. The sequenced CDR3 bases are TGTGCCAGCCAGGACTACCCCTATGGC. Its protein product is CASQDYPYG. The entire CDR3 protein reads CASQDYPYGYTF.

The CDR3 is CASSPGPSEKLFF. The sequenced CDR3 bases are TGTGCCAGCTCACCTGGGCCTTCTGAAAAA. The rearrangement joins TRBV18 to TRBJ1-4; no clear D. The missing CDR3 end, 3 residues past where the read stops, is filled in from the germline J gene. V lost 3 bases and J 7 bases, leaving 9 bases between the germline ends. CDR1 is KGHSH, CDR2 LQKENI, per germline. This CDR3 comprises 13 residues.

Notes on this clone: The sequence runs out 3 residues before the end of the CDR3; the remainder is reconstructed from the germline J gene. This chain connects TRBV7-3 to TRBJ1-2; D unresolved. This CDR3 region has 16 residues. Trimming took 1 base from V and 0 from J, leaving 12 bases between them. Germline V gives CDR1 SGHTA, CDR2 FQGTGA. CDR3 residues: CASSLNGYSPNYGYTF. The covered CDR3 bases are TGTGCCAGCAGCTTAAACGGGTATAGCCCTAACTATGGC.

Note on this clone: Sequencing ends 3 residues short of the CDR3 end; the germline J gene provides the rest. This chain links TRBV11-3 with TRBJ2-1; 10 bases map to TRBD2. Germline CDR1 and CDR2: SGHNT and YENEEA. V lost 6 bases and J lost 6; bases outside the gene matches: 5. The CDR3 contains 14 residues. CDR3 DNA (partial): TGTGCCAGCAGATCAGCGGGAGGGTTCAATGAG. It is translated as CASRSAGGFNE. The complete CDR3 reads CASRSAGGFNEQFF.

Remarks on this clone: The CDR3 is cut off 3 residues early in the read; its end comes from the germline J gene. The chain uses TRBV5-8 and TRBJ1-2; possible D gene TRBD1, 5 bases. The germline CDR1 and CDR2 sequences are SGHTS and YDEGEE. The ends were cut back, 0 bases at V and 0 bases at J, with 9 bases in the middle. The CDR3 spans 15 residues. The CDR3 loop is CASSLAGSANYGYTF. CDR3 bases read: TGTGCCAGCAGCTTGGCAGGGTCCGCTAACTATGGC.

As to this clone: From the germline J gene comes the end of the CDR3, since the read stops 3 residues before it. V and J are TRBV20-1 and TRBJ2-3; TRBD2 aligns across 14 bases. The V gene end was trimmed by 4 bases and the J gene end by 8 bases; junction bases not matched to a gene: 8. CDR3 length: 15 residues. Germline V gene lookup returns CDR1 DFQATT and CDR2 SNEGSKA (reference sequence). CDR3 DNA, as far as it was read: TGCAGTGCTATGGGACTAGCGGGGGTGGATGGTACG. This gives the protein CSAMGLAGVDGT. The CDR3 reads in full as CSAMGLAGVDGTQYF.

With regard to this clone: The read terminates 3 residues before the CDR3 end, so the remaining end is supplied by the germline J gene. This chain uses TRBV18 with TRBJ1-1; D gene unclear. This CDR3 has 16 residues. With 3 bases removed from V and 0 bases from J, the gap between germline ends came to 14 bases. Looked up from germline, CDR1 is KGHSH and CDR2 is LQKENI. The CDR3 sequence: CASSPSGHNMNTEAFF. The part of the CDR3 DNA that was read is TGTGCCAGCTCACCTTCTGGTCATAACATGAACACTGAA. Variable domain in full (rest from reference TRBV18 and TRBJ1-1): NAGVMQNPRHLVRRRGQEARLRCSPMKGHSHVYWYRQLPEEGLKFMVYLQKENIIDESGMPKERFSAEFPKEGPSILRIQQVVRGDSAAYFCASSPSGHNMNTEAFFGQGTRLTVV.

A word on this clone: The read ends 3 residues early relative to the CDR3; the germline J gene fills the gap. This rearrangement joins TRBV2 to TRBJ1-2; 8 bases agree with TRBD1. The J segment lost 7 bases and the V segment lost 7 bases, leaving 14 bases of the junction unmatched. Germline values: CDR1 SNHLY, CDR2 FYNNEI. This CDR3 spans 15 amino acids. The CDR3 DNA, read in part, is TGTGCCAGCACCGAGGACAGGGTTGCGTTAGGTGGC. Protein product: CASTEDRVALGG. From start to end, the CDR3 is CASTEDRVALGGYTF.

The CDR3 loop reads CSATHQGNEQFF. The part of the CDR3 DNA that was read is TGCAGTGCTACGCATCAGGGGAATGAG. J is TRBJ2-1 and V is TRBV20-1, with D possibly TRBD1 on 6 matching bases. The read halts 3 residues ahead of the CDR3 end, with the missing end drawn from the germline J gene. V was shortened by 4 bases and J by 7 bases, with 11 bases between the two germline ends. Germline-derived CDR1 and CDR2 are DFQATT and SNEGSKA (reference sequence). The CDR3 consists of 12 residues.

A word on this clone: The read comes to an end 3 residues before the CDR3 does, leaving the germline J gene to fill in the end. The chain joins TRBV7-2 to TRBJ1-5, with 8 bases aligning to TRBD1. V shed 6 bases and J 6 bases; nucleotides not matched to a gene: 10. CDR3 length: 15 residues. The germline V gene encodes CDR1 SGHTA and CDR2 FQGNSA. Incomplete CDR3 DNA: TGTGCCAGCAGTAGTAGGACAGGGTCGGCTCAGCCC. It translates to CASSSRTGSAQP. The complete CDR3 protein is CASSSRTGSAQPQHF.

About this clone: An end of the junction does not agree with germline; a read error may underlie this. The CDR3 end lies 3 residues beyond the end of the read and is filled in from the germline J gene. J is TRBJ2-2 and V is TRBV7-7, with D perhaps matching TRBD2 (5 bases). Germline CDR1 is SSHAT and CDR2 is FNYEAQ (reference sequence). There are 13 residues in the CDR3. CDR3 sequence reads: CASSPLAPGELFF. The covered CDR3 bases are TGTGCTAGCAGCCCCCTAGCTCCCGGGGAG.

With regard to this clone: The DNA ends 3 residues before the CDR3 does, and the rest of the CDR3 is filled in from the germline J gene. J is TRBJ2-7 and V is TRBV7-9; a weak D match, TRBD1 (6 bases). V was clipped by 5 bases and J by 6 bases, with 14 bases between them. This CDR3 contains 13 residues. In germline, CDR1 is SEHNR, CDR2 FQNEAQ (reference sequence). CDR3 in amino acids: CASSGPTGSEQYF. The CDR3 DNA, read in part, is TGTGCCAGCAGCGGCCCCACAGGGTCCGAG.

For this clone: The CDR3 goes on 3 residues after the read ends, and that part is filled in from the germline J gene. The chain carries TRBV7-8 and TRBJ1-5; possible D gene TRBD1, 5 bases. Trimming cost V 0 bases and J 7 bases, with 19 bases left between them. CDR1 and CDR2 from the germline V gene are SGHVS and FQNEAQ. CDR3 length: 17 amino acids. The CDR3 sequence: CASSLATVGGLGQPQHF. The CDR3 bases that were read are TGTGCCAGCAGCTTAGCGACAGTCGGGGGATTGGGGCAGCCC.

Worth noting for this clone: The sequence runs out 3 residues before the end of the CDR3; the remainder is reconstructed from the germline J gene. The gene calls are TRBV30 and TRBJ2-7, with D uncertain. Trimming stripped 2 bases from V and 0 bases from J, with 5 bases between. CDR3 length: 12 amino acids. CDR1 and CDR2 (germline): GTSNPN, SVGIG (reference sequence). CDR3 sequence reads: CAWSTGSYEQYF. Incomplete CDR3 DNA: TGTGCCTGGAGTACGGGCTCCTACGAG.

Points on this clone: Read coverage stops 3 residues before the CDR3 terminus; the germline J gene supplies the remainder. The rearrangement uses TRBV30 and TRBJ1-2; D not resolved. Trimming removed 4 bases from V and 0 bases from J, with 6 bases in between. This CDR3 region has 12 residues. Germline-derived CDR1 and CDR2 are GTSNPN and SVGIG (reference sequence). The CDR3 loop is CAWTLANYGYTF. The covered CDR3 bases are TGTGCCTGGACCCTTGCTAACTATGGC.